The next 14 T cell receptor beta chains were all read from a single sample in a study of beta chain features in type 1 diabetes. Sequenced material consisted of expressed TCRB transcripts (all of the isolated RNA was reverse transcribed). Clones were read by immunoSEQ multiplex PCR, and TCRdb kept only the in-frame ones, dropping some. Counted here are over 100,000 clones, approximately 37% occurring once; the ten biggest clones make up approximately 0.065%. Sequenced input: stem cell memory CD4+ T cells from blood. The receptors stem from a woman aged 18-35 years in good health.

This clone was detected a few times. CDR3 sequence reads: CASSQEIAGIGEKLFF. The DNA of the CDR3 is TGCGCCAGCAGCCAAGAAATTGCCGGGATCGGTGAAAAACTGTTTTTT. The chain combines TRBV4-3 with TRBJ1-4, with D hard to call. CDR3 length: 16 amino acids. Trimming removed 0 bases from V and 7 bases from J, with 15 bases in between. Per the germline V gene, CDR1 is LGHNA and CDR2 is YSLEER.

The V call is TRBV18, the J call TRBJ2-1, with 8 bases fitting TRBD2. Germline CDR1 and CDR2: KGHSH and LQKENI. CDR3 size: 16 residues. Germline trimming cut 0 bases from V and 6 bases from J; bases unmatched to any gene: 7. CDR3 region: CASSPPNGRAVNEQFF. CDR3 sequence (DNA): TGTGCCAGCTCACCACCGAACGGGAGGGCCGTCAATGAGCAGTTCTTC. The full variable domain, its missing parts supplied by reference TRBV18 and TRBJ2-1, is NAGVMQNPRHLVRRRGQEARLRCSPMKGHSHVYWYRQLPEEGLKFMVYLQKENIIDESGMPKERFSAEFPKEGPSILRIQQVVRGDSAAYFCASSPPNGRAVNEQFFGPGTRLTVL.

CDR3 coding DNA: TGTGCCAGCAAAACTGACAGGGGGCGTTACAATGAGCAGTTCTTC. Its translation: CASKTDRGRYNEQFF. The chain has TRBV28 and TRBJ2-1, with 10 positions matching TRBD1. The CDR3 has 15 residues. V trimming: 7 bases; J trimming: 4 bases; junction bases outside the gene matches: 7. Germline lookup yields CDR1 MDHEN and CDR2 SYDVKM.

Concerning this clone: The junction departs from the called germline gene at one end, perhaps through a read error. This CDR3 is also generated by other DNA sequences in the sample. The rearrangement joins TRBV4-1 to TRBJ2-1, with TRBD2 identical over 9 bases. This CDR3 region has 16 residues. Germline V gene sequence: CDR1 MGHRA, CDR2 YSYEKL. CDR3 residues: CASSPLGGRDYNEQFF. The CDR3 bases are TGCGCCAGCAGCCCCCTGGGCGGGAGGGATTACAATGAGCAATTCTTC.

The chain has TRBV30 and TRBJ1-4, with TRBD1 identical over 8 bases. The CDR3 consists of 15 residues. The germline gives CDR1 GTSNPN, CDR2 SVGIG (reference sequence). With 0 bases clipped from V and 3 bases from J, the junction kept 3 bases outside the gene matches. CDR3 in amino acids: CAWSVGTGPNEKLFF. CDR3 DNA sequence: TGTGCCTGGAGTGTAGGGACAGGACCTAATGAAAAACTGTTTTTT.

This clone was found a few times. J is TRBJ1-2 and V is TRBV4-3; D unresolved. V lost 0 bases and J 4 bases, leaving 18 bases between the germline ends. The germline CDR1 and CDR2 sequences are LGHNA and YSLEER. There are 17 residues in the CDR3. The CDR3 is CASSQEPGSPVSYGYTF. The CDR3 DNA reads TGCGCCAGCAGCCAAGAACCCGGGTCCCCTGTGAGCTATGGCTACACCTTC.

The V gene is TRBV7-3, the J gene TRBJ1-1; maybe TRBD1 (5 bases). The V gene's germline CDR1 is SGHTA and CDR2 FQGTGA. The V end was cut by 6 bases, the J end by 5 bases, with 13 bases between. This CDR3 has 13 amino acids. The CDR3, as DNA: TGTGCCAGCAGTCTAGAGGCAGGGACTGAAGCTTTCTTT. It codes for CASSLEAGTEAFF.

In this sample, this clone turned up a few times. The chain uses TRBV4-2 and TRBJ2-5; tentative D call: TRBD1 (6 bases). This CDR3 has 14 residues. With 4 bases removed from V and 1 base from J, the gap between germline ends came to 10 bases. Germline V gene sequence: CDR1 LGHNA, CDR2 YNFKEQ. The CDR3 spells CASSPVDSQETQYF. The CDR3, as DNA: TGTGCCAGCAGCCCAGTGGACAGCCAAGAGACCCAGTACTTC.

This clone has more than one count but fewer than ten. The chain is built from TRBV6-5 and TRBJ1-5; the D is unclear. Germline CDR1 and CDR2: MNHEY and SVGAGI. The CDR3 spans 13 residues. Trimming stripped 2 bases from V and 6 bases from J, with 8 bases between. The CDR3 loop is CASSYRESQPQHF. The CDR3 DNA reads TGTGCCAGCAGTTACAGGGAGAGTCAGCCCCAGCATTTT.

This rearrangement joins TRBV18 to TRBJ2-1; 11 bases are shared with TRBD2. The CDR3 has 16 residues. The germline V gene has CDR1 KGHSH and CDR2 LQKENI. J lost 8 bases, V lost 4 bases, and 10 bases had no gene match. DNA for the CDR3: TGTGCCAGCTCACTACTAACTAGCGGGAGAGAGTATGAGCAGTTCTTC. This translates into CASSLLTSGREYEQFF. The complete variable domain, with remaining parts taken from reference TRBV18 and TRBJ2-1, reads NAGVMQNPRHLVRRRGQEARLRCSPMKGHSHVYWYRQLPEEGLKFMVYLQKENIIDESGMPKERFSAEFPKEGPSILRIQQVVRGDSAAYFCASSLLTSGREYEQFFGPGTRLTVL.

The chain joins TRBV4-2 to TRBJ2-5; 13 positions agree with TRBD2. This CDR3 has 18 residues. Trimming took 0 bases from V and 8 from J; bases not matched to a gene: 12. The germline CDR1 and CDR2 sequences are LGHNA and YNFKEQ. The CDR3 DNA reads TGTGCCAGCAGCCAAGATAGGGGACTAGCGGGGCTCGCCCGCACCCAGTACTTC. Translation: CASSQDRGLAGLARTQYF.

The CDR3 DNA reads as TGTGCCAGCAGCCGAGCCTCAGGGATGGACGAAAAACTGTTTTTT. Amino acids: CASSRASGMDEKLFF. The V call is TRBV4-2, the J call TRBJ1-4; D might be TRBD1 (5 bases). CDR3 length equals 15 residues. Germline CDR1 is LGHNA and CDR2 is YNFKEQ. Trimming stripped 4 bases from V and 8 bases from J, with 17 bases between.

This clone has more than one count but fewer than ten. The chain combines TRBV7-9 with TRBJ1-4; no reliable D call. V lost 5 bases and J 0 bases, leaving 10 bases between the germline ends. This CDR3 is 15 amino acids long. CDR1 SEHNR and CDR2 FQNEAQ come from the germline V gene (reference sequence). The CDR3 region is CASSLMAATNEKLFF. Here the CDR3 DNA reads TGTGCCAGCAGCCTCATGGCAGCAACTAATGAAAAACTGTTTTTT.

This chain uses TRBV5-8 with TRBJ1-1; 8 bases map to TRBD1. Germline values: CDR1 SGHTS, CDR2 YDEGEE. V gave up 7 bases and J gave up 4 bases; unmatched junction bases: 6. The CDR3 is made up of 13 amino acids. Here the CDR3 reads CASRRGLVTEAFF. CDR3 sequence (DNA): TGTGCCAGCCGCAGGGGGCTCGTCACTGAAGCTTTCTTT.